The T cell receptor (beta chain) described here comes from a study of blood T cell repertoires in COVID-19. How the authors handled the data: The authors estimated nucleated cell counts from reference gene primer amplification. Clones were sequenced by immunoSEQ multiplex PCR, and TCRdb holds only the in-frame ones, with some missing. V and J calls and clone size are given by that table; D and trimming were obtained from the DNA. The sample lists about 49,000 clones, roughly 84% occurring once. CDR3 length: 16 residues. V lost 6 bases and J 2 bases, leaving 17 bases between the germline ends. CDR1 and CDR2 (germline): SGHVS, FQNEAQ.

This rearrangement joins TRBV7-8 to TRBJ1-5, with D possibly TRBD1 on 5 matching bases. The clonotype originates from a man aged 45-65 years with acute or convalescent COVID-19. The sample consisted of peripheral blood. The CDR3 region has the DNA TGTGCCAGCAGTTTTAGTGGGGGGTCCCGCAATCAGCCCCAGCATTTT. Translation gives CASSFSGGSRNQPQHF. The variable domain in full, completed from reference TRBV7-8 and TRBJ1-5, reads GAGVSQSPRYKVAKRGQDVALRCDPISGHVSLFWYQQALGQGPEFLTYFQNEAQLDKSGLPSDRFFAERPEGSVSTLKIQRTQQEDSAVYLCASSFSGGSRNQPQHFGDGTRLSIL.